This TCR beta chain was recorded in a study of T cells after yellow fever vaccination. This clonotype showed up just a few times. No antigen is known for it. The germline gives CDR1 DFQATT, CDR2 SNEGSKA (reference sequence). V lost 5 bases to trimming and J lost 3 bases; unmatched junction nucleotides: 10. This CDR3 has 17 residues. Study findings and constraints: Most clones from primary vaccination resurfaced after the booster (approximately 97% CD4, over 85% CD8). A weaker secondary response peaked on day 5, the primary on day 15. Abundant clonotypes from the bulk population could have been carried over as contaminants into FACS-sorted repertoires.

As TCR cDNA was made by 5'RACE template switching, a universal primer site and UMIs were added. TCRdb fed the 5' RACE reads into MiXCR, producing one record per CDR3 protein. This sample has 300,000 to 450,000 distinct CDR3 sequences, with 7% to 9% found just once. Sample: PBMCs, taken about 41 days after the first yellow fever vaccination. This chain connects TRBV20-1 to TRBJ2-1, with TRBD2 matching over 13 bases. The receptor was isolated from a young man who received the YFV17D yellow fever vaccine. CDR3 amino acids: CSASGLAGIMIYNEQFF. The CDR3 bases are TGCAGTGCTTCGGGACTAGCGGGGATTATGATCTACAATGAGCAGTTCTTC.